The following is a T cell receptor (beta chain) sequence with its context. The antigen remains undetermined. Specified time point: sample taken at primary tumor resection. From tumor, nontumor lung or frozen PBMC, whole RNA was taken unsorted for sequencing. This sample is part of a study of spatial heterogeneity in lung cancer. On the study more broadly: Detection of beta-chain sequences consistently exceeded that of alpha-chain sequences.

The V end lost 5 bases, the J end lost 3 bases, and 11 bases lay between the germline ends. The CDR3 totals 13 residues. Carried by each TCR cDNA molecule was a unique molecular identifier. TCRdb independently ran MiXCR on the 5' RACE reads; one entry per CDR3 protein. The sample includes tens of thousands of distinct CDR3 sequences, approximately 8.2% of them seen just once. Study-wide results and caveats: Detection of ubiquitous tumor TCRs in blood was higher at resection than follow-up.

V and J are TRBV12-3 or TRBV12-4 and TRBJ2-7; weak D call: TRBD1 (7 bases). This sequence originates from a male donor with early-stage non-small cell lung cancer. The sample consisted of PBMCs, taken at surgery. The CDR3 DNA is TGTGCCAGCAGTCAGCAGGGGGGCTACGAGCAGTACTTC. It codes for CASSQQGGYEQYF.